Shown below are 14 T cell receptor beta chains from a single sample sequenced in a study of T cell responses to AZD1222 COVID-19 vaccine. Repertoires were generated with immunoSEQ multiplex PCR, while TCRdb's copy carries only in-frame clones and drops some. In the table there are about 140,000 clones, around 93% of which are singletons. Sequencing used peripheral blood, obtained on day 0 of AZD1222 vaccination. The receptors here all came from an adult in good health.

V gene TRBV14 combines with J gene TRBJ2-7; the D is unclear. Trimming removed 5 bases at V and 4 bases at J, with 18 bases between. The CDR3 has 15 residues. From germline, CDR1 is SGHDN and CDR2 FVKESK. The CDR3 protein is CASSYMDGAKYEQYF. The CDR3 DNA reads TGTGCCAGCAGCTATATGGACGGCGCAAAATACGAGCAGTACTTC.

This clone was observed a few times. This chain links TRBV28 with TRBJ2-7, with D possibly being TRBD2 (7 bases). CDR3 length: 11 amino acids. CDR1 MDHEN and CDR2 SYDVKM come from the germline V gene. With 8 bases removed from V and 4 bases from J, the gap between germline ends came to 9 bases. CDR3 nucleotides: TGTGCCAGCGGGGGGGCGTACGAGCAGTACTTC. Its translation is CASGGAYEQYF.

The genes are TRBV6-5 and TRBJ2-1; weak D call: TRBD2 (6 bases). Germline loops: CDR1 MNHEY, CDR2 SVGAGI. V dropped 6 bases and J dropped 8 bases, with 11 bases sitting between them. The CDR3 length is 12 residues. The chain's CDR3 is CASSTPGDEQFF. The CDR3 DNA is TGTGCCAGCAGCACACCGGGGGATGAGCAGTTCTTC.

The V gene is TRBV7-9, the J gene TRBJ2-7; D uncertain. Trimming took 2 bases from V and 0 from J, leaving 5 bases between them. The CDR3 consists of 13 residues. Germline V gene data show CDR1 as SEHNR and CDR2 as FQNEAQ (reference sequence). CDR3 nucleotide sequence: TGTGCCAGCAGCTTAACAGCCTCCTACGAGCAGTACTTC. It yields the protein CASSLTASYEQYF.

In its sample, this clone was seen once. V gene TRBV6-5 combines with J gene TRBJ1-1; no definite D call. Trimming removed 2 bases at V and 1 base at J, with 8 bases between. Germline CDR1 reads MNHEY; CDR2 reads SVGAGI. This CDR3 comprises 14 residues. CDR3 in amino acids: CASSYGPENTEAFF. The CDR3 bases are TGTGCCAGCAGTTACGGTCCGGAGAACACTGAAGCTTTCTTT.

This chain joins TRBV18 and TRBJ2-7; unclear D gene. The CDR3 is made up of 15 amino acids. CDR1 KGHSH and CDR2 LQKENI come from the germline V gene. Trimming took off 1 base at V and 9 bases at J, with 19 bases between the two ends. The CDR3 here is CASSPQGTLSVRQYF. In DNA form, the CDR3 reads TGTGCCAGCTCACCACAGGGTACACTCTCGGTACGGCAGTACTTC.

This chain uses TRBV12-3 or TRBV12-4 with TRBJ2-7, with D unresolved. The CDR3 is 13 amino acids. V dropped 3 bases and J dropped 2 bases, with 8 bases sitting between them. The CDR3 reads CASSFSPPYEQYF. CDR3 in DNA: TGTGCCAGCAGTTTCTCCCCCCCCTACGAGCAGTACTTC.

This chain uses TRBV6-4 with TRBJ1-4; no reliable D call. V lost 0 bases and J lost 8, with 13 bases in between. CDR3 length: 15 residues. CDR1 and CDR2 from the germline V gene are MRHNA and SNTAGT. DNA for the CDR3: TGTGCCAGCAGTGACTCGAATCTTCCCGGCGAAAAACTGTTTTTT. Its translation: CASSDSNLPGEKLFF.

The chain carries TRBV28 and TRBJ2-1; D remains unclear. The V gene's germline CDR1 is MDHEN and CDR2 SYDVKM. This CDR3 comprises 14 residues. Trimming left V 3 bases short and J 8 bases short, with 14 bases between. Here the CDR3 DNA reads TGTGCCAGCAGTTTGGTAGGGCCCAGCTATGAGCAGTTCTTC. Its protein product is CASSLVGPSYEQFF.

This clone is judged medium-sized. J is TRBJ2-7 and V is TRBV7-9, with D perhaps matching TRBD1 (6 bases). Germline lookup yields CDR1 SEHNR and CDR2 FQNEAQ (reference sequence). V lost 0 bases, J lost 3 bases, and 12 bases lay in between. The length of the CDR3 is 15 residues. The CDR3 is CASSLAGGRGYEQYF. The CDR3 DNA is TGTGCCAGCAGCTTAGCGGGTGGCAGGGGCTACGAGCAGTACTTC.

The chain couples TRBV7-5 to TRBJ1-1; the D call in the table, TRBD1, was not verified against the DNA. TRBV7-5 constitutes a pseudogene. This CDR3 region has 17 residues. The CDR3 nucleotides read TGTGCCAGAAGCTTCTTACCGGGACAGGGTTGGAACACTGAAGCTTTCTTT. It translates to CARSFLPGQGWNTEAFF.

J is TRBJ1-2 and V is TRBV19, with 8 bases identical to TRBD1. The V segment lost 7 bases and the J segment 4 bases; nucleotides outside the gene matches: 11. CDR3 size: 15 residues. The germline V gene encodes CDR1 LNHDA and CDR2 SQIVND (reference sequence). CDR3 sequence reads: CASMGIRQGIYGYTF. CDR3 sequence (DNA): TGTGCCAGTATGGGAATTCGACAGGGGATCTATGGCTACACCTTC.

The chain uses TRBV7-9 and TRBJ1-4, with TRBD1 matching 7 bases. CDR3 length: 15 amino acids. The J segment lost 3 bases and the V segment lost 5 bases, leaving 6 bases of the junction unmatched. From germline, CDR1 is SEHNR and CDR2 FQNEAQ (reference sequence). Written as DNA, the CDR3 is TGTGCCAGCAGCAGGGGGGACAGAGCTAATGAAAAACTGTTTTTT. This encodes CASSRGDRANEKLFF.

The rearrangement joins TRBV3-1 (or the pseudogene TRBV3-2) to TRBJ2-3; D may be TRBD2 (5 bases). The V end lost 0 bases, the J end lost 4 bases, and 14 bases lay between the germline ends. The CDR3 spans 16 residues. Germline values: CDR1 LGHDT, CDR2 YNNKEL (reference sequence). CDR3 in DNA: TGTGCCAGCAGCCAAGATCGGGGTAGCACGGCAGATACGCAGTATTTT. Translating it yields CASSQDRGSTADTQYF.